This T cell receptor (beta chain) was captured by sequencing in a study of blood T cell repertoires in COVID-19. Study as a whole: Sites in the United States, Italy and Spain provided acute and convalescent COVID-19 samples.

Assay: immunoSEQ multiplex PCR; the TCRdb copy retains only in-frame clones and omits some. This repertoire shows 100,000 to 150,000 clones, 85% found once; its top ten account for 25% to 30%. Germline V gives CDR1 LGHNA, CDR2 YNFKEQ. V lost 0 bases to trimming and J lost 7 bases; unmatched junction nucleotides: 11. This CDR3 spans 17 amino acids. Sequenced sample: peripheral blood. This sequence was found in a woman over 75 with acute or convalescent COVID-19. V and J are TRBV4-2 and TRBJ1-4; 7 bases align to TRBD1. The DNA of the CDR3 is TGTGCCAGCAGCCAAGAAAACCTCTTAGGGGGCCTTGAAAAACTGTTTTTT. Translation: CASSQENLLGGLEKLFF.